This paragraph reports one TCR beta chain. This entry comes from a study of cytomegalovirus exposure and HLA in healthy donors. Primers for the PCR totalled 60 Vbeta and 13 Jbeta. Profiled with immunoSEQ multiplex PCR; TCRdb holds only in-frame clones, not every one. Of 200,000 to 250,000 clones listed, just under 70% are singletons. Per germline, CDR1 SGHTS and CDR2 YDEGEE. The J segment lost 7 bases and the V segment lost 5 bases, leaving 14 bases of the junction unmatched. The CDR3 extends over 17 amino acids. The receptor's source is a man aged 40-55 years in good health and CMV-seropositive. The source material was PBMCs. V and J are TRBV5-8 and TRBJ1-4; TRBD1 aligns across 10 bases. The CDR3, as DNA: TGTGCCAGCAGTCCGCTCCGGGACAGGGGCCTTGGTGAAAAACTGTTTTTT. Protein: CASSPLRDRGLGEKLFF.